This T cell receptor (beta chain) derives from a study of blood T cell repertoires in COVID-19. Study information: Both acute and convalescent COVID-19 samples were obtained from the United States, Italy and Spain.

This CDR3 contains 14 residues. Per the germline V gene, CDR1 is MNHNS and CDR2 is SASEGT. V gave up 3 bases and J gave up 3 bases, with 12 bases separating them. Produced via immunoSEQ multiplex PCR; TCRdb's table is partial and in-frame only. The sample holds 300,000 to 500,000 clones, 88% seen once. Sequenced input: PBMCs or T cells enriched from blood (not recorded which). This chain links TRBV6-1 with TRBJ2-7; a possible D gene is TRBD1 (6 bases). The source is a woman in her twenties or thirties with acute COVID-19. The CDR3 sequence: CASSEVGQSYEQYF. CDR3 coding DNA: TGTGCCAGCAGTGAGGTAGGACAGAGCTACGAGCAGTACTTC.